This record covers a single TCR beta chain. Trimming pared 3 bases from V and 2 bases from J, leaving 20 bases between. There are 17 residues in the CDR3. Looked up from germline, CDR1 is LGHNA and CDR2 is YNFKEQ. The entry originates in a study of T cell changes during pregnancy in multiple sclerosis. Only in-frame clones appear in the TCRdb table, and some are missing; sequencing was by immunoSEQ multiplex PCR. The sample includes some 33,000 clones, 89% of them seen just once. This clonotype was obtained from a female donor with multiple sclerosis, enrolled in a pregnancy study. The input for sequencing was CD8+ T cells from peripheral blood mononuclear cells, taken in the third trimester of pregnancy. The gene calls are TRBV4-2 and TRBJ2-7; D is perhaps TRBD2 (7 bases). The chain's CDR3 is CASSQRGREGIAYEQYF. Here the CDR3 DNA reads TGTGCCAGCAGCCAGAGGGGGAGGGAGGGGATTGCCTACGAGCAGTACTTC.